One sample yielded the 18 T cell receptor beta chains listed below, sequenced in a study of Ad26.COV2.S vaccination and SARS-CoV-2 variants. Indicated treatment: approximately 18 received Ad26.COV2.S at low or high dose, single or two shots; about five received placebo; per-sample allocation not given. Specimens were obtained on day 63 following the first vaccine or placebo injection. Only in-frame clones appear in the TCRdb table, and some are missing; sequencing was by immunoSEQ multiplex PCR. The sample holds fewer than 300,000 clones, about 87% seen once. The sample here was peripheral blood, taken in a trial of Ad26.COV2.S vaccine versus placebo. These receptors came from a person aged 18 to 59 who received the Ad26.COV2.S COVID-19 vaccine or a placebo.

The chain employs TRBV5-3 and TRBJ1-2; D may be TRBD1 (5 bases). TRBV5-3 is given ORF status, its function remaining uncertain. This CDR3 region has 16 residues. V lost 0 bases to trimming and J lost 0 bases, with 12 bases between them. This CDR3 is CARSLVRRGTNYGYTF. CDR3 coding DNA: TGTGCCAGAAGCTTGGTTAGGAGGGGAACTAACTATGGCTACACCTTC.

The CDR3, as DNA: TGTGCCAGCAGTGACGTAGCCTACAATGAGCAGTTCTTC. The encoded protein is CASSDVAYNEQFF. This sequence joins TRBV6-1 and TRBJ2-1; unclear D gene. Germline V CDR1 and CDR2: MNHNS, SASEGT. The CDR3 length is 13 residues. V lost 3 bases and J lost 2, with 5 bases in between.

The chain carries TRBV2 and TRBJ1-6; D is unclear. The CDR3 sequence is 11 residues long. V gave up 2 bases and J gave up 10 bases, with 3 bases separating them. The germline V gene encodes CDR1 SNHLY and CDR2 FYNNEI. The CDR3 region is CASSERSPLHF. The CDR3 bases are TGTGCCAGCAGTGAACGATCACCCCTCCACTTT.

This chain joins TRBV28 and TRBJ2-2; 7 nucleotides line up with TRBD2. The CDR3 spans 16 residues. In germline, CDR1 is MDHEN, CDR2 SYDVKM. J was trimmed by 9 bases and V by 2 bases; bases with no gene match: 12. The DNA of the CDR3 is TGTGCCAGCAGTTTAAATAGCGGGTCCCCCATGAGGGAGCTGTTTTTT. This codes for CASSLNSGSPMRELFF.

This clone was found once. The chain combines TRBV10-3 with TRBJ2-2, with 7 bases identical to TRBD1. CDR3 length: 18 residues. V trimming: 0 bases; J trimming: 5 bases; junction bases outside the gene matches: 12. Germline V lookup: CDR1 ENHRY, CDR2 SYGVKD. The DNA of the CDR3 is TGTGCCATCAGTGAGTCGCAAAACAGGGGTATCAGGACCGGGGAGCTGTTTTTT. Its translation: CAISESQNRGIRTGELFF.

V is TRBV7-8 and J is TRBJ1-5; 7 bases are shared with TRBD1. The CDR3 has 19 residues. V shed 0 bases and J 1 base; nucleotides not matched to a gene: 12. CDR1 and CDR2 (germline): SGHVS, FQNEAQ. The CDR3: CASSLAYRGLWISNQPQHF. The CDR3 bases are TGTGCCAGCAGCTTAGCATACAGGGGTCTGTGGATAAGCAATCAGCCCCAGCATTTT. The whole variable domain, remainder taken from reference TRBV7-8 and TRBJ1-5, is GAGVSQSPRYKVAKRGQDVALRCDPISGHVSLFWYQQALGQGPEFLTYFQNEAQLDKSGLPSDRFFAERPEGSVSTLKIQRTQQEDSAVYLCASSLAYRGLWISNQPQHFGDGTRLSIL.

This clone is a singleton in its sample. The genes are TRBV9 and TRBJ2-5; 11 bases fit TRBD2. Germline assignment: CDR1 SGDLS and CDR2 YYNGEE. The CDR3 extends over 16 amino acids. With 3 bases clipped from V and 2 bases from J, the junction kept 6 bases outside the gene matches. CDR3 region: CASSASSGRQQETQYF. CDR3 nucleotides: TGTGCCAGCAGCGCATCTAGCGGGAGGCAACAAGAGACCCAGTACTTC.

The chain employs TRBV3-1 (or the pseudogene TRBV3-2) and TRBJ2-3; TRBD2 agrees at 9 bases. Germline-derived CDR1 and CDR2 are LGHDT and YNNKEL (reference sequence). The V and J ends lost 0 bases and 4 bases, in that order; junction bases with no gene match: 5. CDR3 length: 16 residues. This CDR3 is CASSQEASGISDTQYF. The CDR3 bases are TGTGCCAGCAGCCAAGAGGCTAGCGGGATCTCAGATACGCAGTATTTT.

V is TRBV11-2 and J is TRBJ2-1, with D possibly matching TRBD2 (6 bases). Germline V gives CDR1 SGHAT, CDR2 FQNNGV. The length of the CDR3 is 20 residues. V lost 0 bases to trimming and J lost 3 bases, with 24 bases between them. CDR3 sequence: CASSLESEGPEFLLYNEQFF. CDR3 nucleotide sequence: TGTGCCAGCAGCTTAGAGTCGGAGGGACCGGAATTCCTCCTCTACAATGAGCAGTTCTTC.

V usage is TRBV27 and J usage is TRBJ1-5; TRBD1 agrees at 7 bases. Germline V gene sequence: CDR1 MNHEY, CDR2 SMNVEV (reference sequence). CDR3 length: 14 amino acids. The V and J ends lost 5 bases and 0 bases, in that order; junction bases with no gene match: 1. The CDR3 sequence: CASSGTASNQPQHF. CDR3 sequence (DNA): TGTGCCAGCAGTGGGACAGCTAGCAATCAGCCCCAGCATTTT.

The chain combines TRBV7-3 with TRBJ2-1, with 13 bases that match TRBD2. Trimming removed 5 bases from V and 0 bases from J; junction bases left unmatched: 13. The CDR3 has 20 residues. Germline CDR1 SGHTA, CDR2 FQGTGA. The CDR3 protein is CASSKKGLAGTSSSYNEQFF. CDR3 in DNA: TGTGCCAGCAGCAAAAAGGGACTAGCGGGGACTTCGAGCTCCTACAATGAGCAGTTCTTC. The full variable domain, rest sourced from reference TRBV7-3 and TRBJ2-1, is GAGVSQTPSNKVTEKGKYVELRCDPISGHTALYWYRQSLGQGPEFLIYFQGTGAADDSGLPNDRFFAVRPEGSVSTLKIQRTERGDSAVYLCASSKKGLAGTSSSYNEQFFGPGTRLTVL.

The rearrangement joins TRBV6-5 to TRBJ2-2, with D possibly being TRBD2 (5 bases). Germline-derived CDR1 and CDR2 are MNHEY and SVGAGI. V lost 6 bases and J lost 7, with 9 bases in between. The length of the CDR3 is 12 residues. The CDR3: CASSLGGGELFF. CDR3 DNA sequence: TGTGCCAGCAGCCTAGGAGGCGGGGAGCTGTTTTTT.

J is TRBJ1-2 and V is TRBV7-2; perhaps TRBD1 as D (5 bases). This CDR3 spans 14 amino acids. Trimming pared 5 bases from V and 5 bases from J, leaving 15 bases between. Germline CDR1 SGHTA, CDR2 FQGNSA. This CDR3 is CASSRQGNPYGYTF. As DNA, the CDR3 is TGTGCCAGCAGCCGTCAGGGAAACCCTTATGGCTACACCTTC. Full variable domain (missing parts from reference TRBV7-2 and TRBJ1-2): GAGVSQSPSNKVTEKGKDVELRCDPISGHTALYWYRQSLGQGLEFLIYFQGNSAPDKSGLPSDRFSAERTGGSVSTLTIQRTQQEDSAVYLCASSRQGNPYGYTFGSGTRLTVV.

V is TRBV2 and J is TRBJ1-2; 8 bases match TRBD1. Per germline, CDR1 SNHLY and CDR2 FYNNEI. The CDR3 spans 13 residues. J was trimmed by 7 bases and V by 6 bases; bases with no gene match: 7. CDR3 DNA: TGTGCCAGCAGCCTCGGACAGGGTTCTGGCTACACCTTC. Amino acid sequence: CASSLGQGSGYTF.

V is TRBV18 and J is TRBJ1-5, with a tentative D call TRBD1 (5 bases). CDR1 and CDR2 from the germline V gene are KGHSH and LQKENI. This CDR3 region has 14 residues. The germline V and J ends were trimmed by 2 bases and 4 bases, with 9 bases remaining between them. This CDR3 is CASSPFDSNQPQHF. In DNA, the CDR3 is TGTGCCAGCTCACCATTCGACAGTAATCAGCCCCAGCATTTT.

This chain's CDR3 is CASSKDREGYYEQYF. CDR3 nucleotides: TGTGCCAGCAGTAAGGACAGGGAGGGCTACTACGAGCAGTACTTC. The chain couples TRBV6-5 to TRBJ2-7; D perhaps matches TRBD1 (8 bases). CDR3 length: 15 residues. The V and J ends lost 5 bases and 3 bases respectively, with 17 bases between them. Germline loops: CDR1 MNHEY, CDR2 SVGAGI.

The chain has TRBV10-3 and TRBJ2-1, with D possibly matching TRBD1 (5 bases). V shed 4 bases and J shed 6 bases, with 10 bases lying between them. This CDR3 has 13 amino acids. The germline V gene has CDR1 ENHRY and CDR2 SYGVKD. The CDR3 loop is CAISVRVANEQFF. CDR3 bases: TGTGCCATCAGTGTCAGGGTGGCCAATGAGCAGTTCTTC.

The chain employs TRBV2 and TRBJ1-1; perhaps TRBD1 as D (5 bases). Per the germline V gene, CDR1 is SNHLY and CDR2 is FYNNEI. The V gene lost 6 bases and the J gene lost 5 bases, with 16 bases spanning the gap. This CDR3 has 14 residues. The CDR3 sequence: CASRLDSLGTEAFF. CDR3 coding DNA: TGTGCCAGCAGACTCGACAGCCTTGGGACTGAAGCTTTCTTT.